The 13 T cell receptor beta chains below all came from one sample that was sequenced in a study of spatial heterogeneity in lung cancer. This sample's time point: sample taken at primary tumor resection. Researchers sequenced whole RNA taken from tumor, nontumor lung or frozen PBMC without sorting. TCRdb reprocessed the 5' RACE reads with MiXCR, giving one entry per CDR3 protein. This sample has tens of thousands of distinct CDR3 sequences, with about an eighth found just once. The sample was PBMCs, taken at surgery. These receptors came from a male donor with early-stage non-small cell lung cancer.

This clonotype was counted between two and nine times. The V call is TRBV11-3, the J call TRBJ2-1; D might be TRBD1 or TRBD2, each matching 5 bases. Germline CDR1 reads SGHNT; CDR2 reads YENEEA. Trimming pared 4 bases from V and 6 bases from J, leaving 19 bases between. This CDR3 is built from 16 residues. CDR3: CASSSGYGKGVNEQFF. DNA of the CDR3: TGTGCCAGCAGCTCAGGGTACGGGAAAGGAGTCAATGAGCAGTTCTTC.

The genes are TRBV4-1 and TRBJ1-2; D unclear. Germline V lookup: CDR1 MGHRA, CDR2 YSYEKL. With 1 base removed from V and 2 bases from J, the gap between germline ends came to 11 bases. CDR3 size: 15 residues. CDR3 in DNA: TGCGCCAGCAGCCAAGCACGGAACCAAAACTATGGCTACACCTTC. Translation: CASSQARNQNYGYTF.

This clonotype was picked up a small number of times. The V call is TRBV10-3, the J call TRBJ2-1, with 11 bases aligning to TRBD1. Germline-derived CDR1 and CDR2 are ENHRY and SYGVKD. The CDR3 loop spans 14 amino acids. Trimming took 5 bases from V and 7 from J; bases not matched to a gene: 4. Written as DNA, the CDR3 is TGTGCCATCAGTCGGGACAGGGGGTATAATGAGCAGTTCTTC. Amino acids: CAISRDRGYNEQFF.

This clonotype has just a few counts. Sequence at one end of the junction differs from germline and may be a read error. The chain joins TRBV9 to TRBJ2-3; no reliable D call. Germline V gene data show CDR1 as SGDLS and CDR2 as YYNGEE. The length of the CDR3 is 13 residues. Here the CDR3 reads CASSVAPTDTRYF. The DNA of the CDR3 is TGTGCCAGCAGCGTAGCCCCCACAGATACGCGGTATTTT.

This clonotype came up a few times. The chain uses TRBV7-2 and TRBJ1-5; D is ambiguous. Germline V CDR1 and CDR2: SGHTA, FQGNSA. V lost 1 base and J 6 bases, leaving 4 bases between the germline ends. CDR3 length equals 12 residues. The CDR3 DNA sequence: TGTGCCAGCAGCTTAGACAGTCAGCCCCAGCATTTT. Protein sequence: CASSLDSQPQHF.

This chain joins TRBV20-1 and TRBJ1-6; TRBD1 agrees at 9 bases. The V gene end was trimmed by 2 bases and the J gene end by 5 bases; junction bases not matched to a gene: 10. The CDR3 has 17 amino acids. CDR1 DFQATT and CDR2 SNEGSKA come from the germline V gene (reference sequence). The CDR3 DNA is TGCAGTGCTAGATCCGGACAGGGGATTGATAATAATTCACCCCTCCACTTT. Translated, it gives CSARSGQGIDNNSPLHF.

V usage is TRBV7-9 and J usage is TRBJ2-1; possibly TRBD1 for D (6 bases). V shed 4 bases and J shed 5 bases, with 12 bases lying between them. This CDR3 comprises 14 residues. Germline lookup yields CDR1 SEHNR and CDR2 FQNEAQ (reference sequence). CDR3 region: CASSSRDNHNEQFF. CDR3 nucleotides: TGTGCCAGCAGCTCCCGGGACAACCACAATGAGCAGTTCTTC.

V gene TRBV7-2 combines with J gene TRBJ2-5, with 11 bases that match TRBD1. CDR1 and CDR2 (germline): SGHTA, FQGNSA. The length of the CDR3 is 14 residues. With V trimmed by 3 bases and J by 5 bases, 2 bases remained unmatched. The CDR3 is CASSLDRGRETQYF. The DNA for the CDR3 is TGTGCCAGCAGCTTGGACAGGGGGCGGGAGACCCAGTACTTC.

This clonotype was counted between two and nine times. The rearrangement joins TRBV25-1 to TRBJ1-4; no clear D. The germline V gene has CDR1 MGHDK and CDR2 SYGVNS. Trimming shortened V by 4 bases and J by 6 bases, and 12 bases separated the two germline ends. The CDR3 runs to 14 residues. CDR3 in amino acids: CASSGPAGYEKLFF. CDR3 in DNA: TGTGCCAGCAGTGGCCCGGCGGGATATGAAAAACTGTTTTTT.

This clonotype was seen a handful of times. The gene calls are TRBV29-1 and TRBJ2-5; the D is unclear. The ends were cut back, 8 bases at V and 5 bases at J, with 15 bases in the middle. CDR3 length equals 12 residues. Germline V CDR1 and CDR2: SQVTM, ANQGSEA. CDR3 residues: CSIRVLSETQYF. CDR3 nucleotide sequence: TGCAGCATCCGGGTCCTAAGCGAGACCCAGTACTTC.

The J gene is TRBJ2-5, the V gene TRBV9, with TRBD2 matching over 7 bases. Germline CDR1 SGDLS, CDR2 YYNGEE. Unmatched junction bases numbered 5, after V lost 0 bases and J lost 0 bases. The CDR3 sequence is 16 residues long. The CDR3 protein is CASSVALLADQETQYF. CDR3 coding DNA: TGTGCCAGCAGCGTAGCTTTGCTAGCGGACCAAGAGACCCAGTACTTC.

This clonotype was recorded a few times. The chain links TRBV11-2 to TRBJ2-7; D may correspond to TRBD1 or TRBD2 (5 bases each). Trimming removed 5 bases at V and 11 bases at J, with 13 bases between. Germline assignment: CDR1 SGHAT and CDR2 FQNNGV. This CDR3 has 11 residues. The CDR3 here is CASSQGPMKYF. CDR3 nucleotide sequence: TGTGCCAGCAGCCAGGGACCTATGAAGTACTTC.

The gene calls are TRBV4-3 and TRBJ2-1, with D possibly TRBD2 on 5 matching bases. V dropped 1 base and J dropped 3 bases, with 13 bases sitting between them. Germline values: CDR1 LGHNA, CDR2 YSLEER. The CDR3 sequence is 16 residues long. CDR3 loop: CASSQVVSGLYNEQFF. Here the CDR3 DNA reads TGCGCCAGCAGCCAAGTGGTTAGTGGACTCTACAATGAGCAGTTCTTC.